This entry concerns a single T cell receptor (beta chain). The record originates from a study of OX40 agonist ivuxolimab in advanced cancers. The ends were cut back, 4 bases at V and 3 bases at J, with 25 bases in the middle. Germline V gives CDR1 SGHTS, CDR2 YDEGEE. The CDR3 covers 18 residues. Only in-frame clones appear in the TCRdb table, and some are missing; sequencing was by immunoSEQ multiplex PCR. In the table there are tens of thousands of clones, around 83% of which are singletons. The sample in question was CD4+ or CD8+ T cells sorted from blood, obtained in a trial of the OX40 agonist ivuxolimab. This receptor was taken from an adult with an advanced solid tumor such as melanoma, head and neck, liver or kidney cancer. J is TRBJ1-2 and V is TRBV5-8, with a tentative D call TRBD1 (5 bases). CDR3 sequence reads: CASSPGRYAHVIYYGYTF. The CDR3 DNA sequence: TGTGCCAGCAGCCCGGGGCGTTACGCCCATGTCATATACTATGGCTACACCTTC.